The 19 T cell receptor beta chains listed next were all sequenced from one sample in a study of blood T cell repertoires in COVID-19. Sequenced by immunoSEQ multiplex PCR; TCRdb stores in-frame clones only, minus some. The table lists roughly 150,000 clones, roughly nine tenths of them singletons. The material sequenced was peripheral blood. Receptors were obtained from a man in his fifties or sixties with acute or convalescent COVID-19.

This clone occurred once. The chain recombines TRBV7-9 with TRBJ1-4; D might be TRBD1 (5 bases). V was pared by 5 bases and J by 0 bases, with 16 bases between. CDR3 length: 17 residues. Germline V CDR1 and CDR2: SEHNR, FQNEAQ (reference sequence). Here the CDR3 DNA reads TGTGCCAGCAGCCCCCGCCAGGGCGTAGCAACTAATGAAAAACTGTTTTTT. Translated, it gives CASSPRQGVATNEKLFF.

This clone was detected only a few times. V gene TRBV27 combines with J gene TRBJ2-4; D possibly corresponds to TRBD1 (5 bases). The V end lost 0 bases, the J end lost 8 bases, and 11 bases lay between the germline ends. Germline V lookup: CDR1 MNHEY, CDR2 SMNVEV (reference sequence). The CDR3 totals 14 residues. CDR3 loop: CASSLSGLSDIQYF. As DNA, the CDR3 is TGTGCCAGCAGTTTATCGGGGCTAAGCGACATTCAGTACTTC.

The V call is TRBV5-1, the J call TRBJ1-1, with 7 bases matching TRBD1. The CDR3 is 14 residues long. The V and J ends lost 5 bases and 1 base, in that order; junction bases with no gene match: 5. Germline V gives CDR1 SGHRS, CDR2 YFSETQ. The DNA for the CDR3 is TGCGCCAGCAGTCCCGGGACAGCGAACACTGAAGCTTTCTTT. It codes for CASSPGTANTEAFF.

This clone was counted a single time. The rearrangement uses TRBV27 and TRBJ1-2; TRBD1 agrees at 8 bases. The CDR3 loop spans 14 amino acids. Germline trimming cut 5 bases from V and 9 bases from J; bases unmatched to any gene: 11. CDR1 is MNHEY, CDR2 SMNVEV, per germline (reference sequence). In nucleotides, the CDR3 is TGTGCCAGCAGTCCAATCCGGGACAGGTCCAGCTACACCTTC. It encodes CASSPIRDRSSYTF.

The gene calls are TRBV7-3 and TRBJ2-1, with 7 bases that match TRBD1. Germline CDR1 SGHTA, CDR2 FQGTGA. This CDR3 region has 14 residues. The J segment lost 5 bases and the V segment lost 10 bases, leaving 11 bases of the junction unmatched. The CDR3 loop is CATLGQTNNNEQFF. The CDR3 DNA reads TGTGCCACCCTGGGACAGACCAATAACAATGAGCAGTTCTTC. Full variable domain (rest looked up from reference TRBV7-3 and TRBJ2-1): GAGVSQTPSNKVTEKGKYVELRCDPISGHTALYWYRQSLGQGPEFLIYFQGTGAADDSGLPNDRFFAVRPEGSVSTLKIQRTERGDSAVYLCATLGQTNNNEQFFGPGTRLTVL.

The V gene is TRBV4-2, the J gene TRBJ1-1; TRBD1 aligns across 7 bases. J lost 2 bases, V lost 5 bases, and 5 bases had no gene match. Germline CDR1 LGHNA, CDR2 YNFKEQ. The CDR3 runs to 14 residues. The CDR3: CASSYRGGNTEAFF. The DNA of the CDR3 is TGTGCCAGCAGCTACAGGGGAGGAAACACTGAAGCTTTCTTT.

This rearrangement joins TRBV27 to TRBJ1-1; no clear D gene. This CDR3 comprises 14 residues. CDR1 MNHEY and CDR2 SMNVEV come from the germline V gene (reference sequence). The ends were cut back, 5 bases at V and 0 bases at J, with 10 bases in the middle. CDR3: CASSTQTVNTEAFF. The CDR3 nucleotides read TGTGCCAGCAGTACACAGACGGTGAACACTGAAGCTTTCTTT.

The rearrangement links TRBV7-7 to TRBJ2-5, with TRBD1 matching 7 bases. The CDR3 consists of 16 residues. Looked up from germline, CDR1 is SSHAT and CDR2 is FNYEAQ (reference sequence). Trimming cost V 0 bases and J 5 bases; bases outside gene matches: 9. CDR3 DNA: TGTGCCAGCAGCTTAGCAGGGGGCATCAGTGGTGAGACCCAGTACTTC. Encoded protein: CASSLAGGISGETQYF.

This clone was counted only a few times. This chain uses TRBV29-1 with TRBJ1-2; weak D call: TRBD1 (5 bases). Germline loops: CDR1 SQVTM, CDR2 ANQGSEA. The CDR3 spans 14 residues. Trimming took 4 bases from V and 3 from J, leaving 15 bases between them. The CDR3 loop reads CSVGSGTFDYGYTF. The CDR3 DNA reads as TGCAGCGTTGGCTCAGGGACTTTCGACTATGGCTACACCTTC.

This sequence joins TRBV5-1 and TRBJ2-4, with D hard to call. The CDR3 loop spans 16 amino acids. Germline V gene lookup returns CDR1 SGHRS and CDR2 YFSETQ. V lost 0 bases and J 6 bases, leaving 16 bases between the germline ends. The CDR3 DNA reads as TGCGCCAGCAGCTTGGCCGGAATAGCAGACCTAAACATTCAGTACTTC. Its protein is CASSLAGIADLNIQYF.

The DNA for the CDR3 is TGTGCCAGCAGTTTACTTGGGACTAGCCCCATGCCCCAGTACTTC. It translates to CASSLLGTSPMPQYF. V and J are TRBV28 and TRBJ2-5, with 9 bases matching TRBD2. There are 15 residues in the CDR3. CDR1 and CDR2 from the germline V gene are MDHEN and SYDVKM. With V trimmed by 2 bases and J by 9 bases, 10 bases remained unmatched.

The chain uses TRBV9 and TRBJ1-1; no clear D. This CDR3 has 12 residues. The V end lost 3 bases, the J end lost 8 bases, and 11 bases lay between the germline ends. The germline V gene has CDR1 SGDLS and CDR2 YYNGEE. The DNA of the CDR3 is TGTGCCAGCAGCGCCATGGGAGGCGAAGCTTTCTTT. The encoded protein is CASSAMGGEAFF.

This chain connects TRBV4-3 to TRBJ1-5; 7 nucleotides line up with TRBD1. Germline CDR1 LGHNA, CDR2 YSLEER. J gave up 6 bases and V 4 bases, and 6 bases lay outside the gene matches. This CDR3 region has 14 residues. The CDR3 sequence is CASSRDREGQPQHF. The CDR3 DNA reads as TGCGCCAGCAGCCGAGACAGGGAGGGTCAGCCCCAGCATTTT.

The chain has TRBV5-1 and TRBJ1-2, with 9 bases aligning to TRBD1. Looked up from germline, CDR1 is SGHRS and CDR2 is YFSETQ. The CDR3 runs 15 residues. V dropped 0 bases and J dropped 8; count of bases not matched to a gene: 8. The CDR3 region has the DNA TGCGCCAGCAGCTTGGGCTGGGGACAGGGAATAGGCTACACCTTC. It yields the protein CASSLGWGQGIGYTF.

The chain combines TRBV11-1 with TRBJ1-2; D perhaps matches TRBD1 (6 bases). The CDR3 runs 14 residues. The germline V gene has CDR1 SGHAT and CDR2 FQDESV (reference sequence). Deletions cut 5 bases from V and 1 base from J, with 11 bases between. The CDR3: CASSRDRINYGYTF. The CDR3 nucleotides are TGTGCCAGCAGCCGAGACAGGATTAACTATGGCTACACCTTC.

V and J are TRBV9 and TRBJ1-5; D remains unclear. Germline V gene sequence: CDR1 SGDLS, CDR2 YYNGEE. This CDR3 region has 13 residues. V was clipped by 4 bases and J by 6 bases, with 11 bases between them. The CDR3 bases are TGTGCCAGCAGCCAGAGGGTAGGTCAGCCCCAGCATTTT. Its protein product is CASSQRVGQPQHF.

The gene calls are TRBV24-1 and TRBJ1-4, with D possibly matching TRBD1 (5 bases). Trimming removed 8 bases from V and 2 bases from J, with 8 bases in between. The V gene's germline CDR1 is KGHDR and CDR2 SFDVKD. This CDR3 is 13 amino acids long. CDR3 nucleotide sequence: TGTGCCACCAACGGGGGGACTAATGAAAAACTGTTTTTT. Translating gives CATNGGTNEKLFF.

This chain uses TRBV9 with TRBJ1-6; 8 nucleotides align to TRBD1. CDR1 SGDLS and CDR2 YYNGEE come from the germline V gene. There are 15 residues in the CDR3. The V segment lost 3 bases and the J segment 7 bases; nucleotides outside the gene matches: 6. CDR3 coding DNA: TGTGCCAGCAGCGGTGGACAGGGTAGAAATTCACCCCTCCACTTT. Its protein is CASSGGQGRNSPLHF.

The chain links TRBV7-2 to TRBJ2-1, with D possibly matching TRBD1 (6 bases). Germline V gene data show CDR1 as SGHTA and CDR2 as FQGNSA. V lost 0 bases, J lost 5 bases, and 8 bases lay in between. The CDR3 runs 14 residues. CDR3 loop: CASSLAGDNNEQFF. The CDR3, as DNA: TGTGCCAGCAGCTTAGCAGGGGACAACAATGAGCAGTTCTTC.